The next 20 T cell receptor beta chains were all read from a single sample in a study of blood T cell repertoires in COVID-19. The repertoire was sequenced with immunoSEQ multiplex PCR; TCRdb's copy has only in-frame clones and lacks some. Of around 190,000 clones listed, around nine tenths are singletons. The material sequenced was peripheral blood. The receptor source for this set is a man aged 18 to 30 with active or convalescent COVID-19.

In this sample, this clone turned up many times. The chain links TRBV6-6 to TRBJ1-1; D gene uncertain. The CDR3 spans 14 residues. V was pared by 2 bases and J by 5 bases, with 12 bases between. CDR1 and CDR2 from the germline V gene are MNHNY and SVGAGI (reference sequence). CDR3 nucleotides: TGTGCCAGCAGTTACGAGGGAACGGATACTGAAGCTTTCTTT. Translating gives CASSYEGTDTEAFF.

The rearrangement joins TRBV19 to TRBJ1-2; 8 bases are a match to TRBD1. This CDR3 region has 15 residues. V trimming: 4 bases; J trimming: 0 bases; junction bases outside the gene matches: 4. Per the germline V gene, CDR1 is LNHDA and CDR2 is SQIVND (reference sequence). In nucleotides, the CDR3 is TGTGCCAGTAGTACGGACAGGGCCACTAACTATGGCTACACCTTC. Its protein is CASSTDRATNYGYTF.

In its sample, this clone was seen once. The chain carries TRBV25-1 and TRBJ2-3, with 12 bases that match TRBD2. Trimming at V came to 4 bases and at J to 2 bases, leaving 1 base not matched to a gene. The CDR3 has 15 amino acids. CDR1 is MGHDK, CDR2 SYGVNS, per germline. The CDR3 region has the DNA TGTGCCAGCAGTGGACTAGCGGGAGTCACAGATACGCAGTATTTT. Translated, it gives CASSGLAGVTDTQYF.

V and J are TRBV3-1 (or the pseudogene TRBV3-2) and TRBJ1-1; D gene ambiguous. This CDR3 comprises 13 residues. Per the germline V gene, CDR1 is LGHDT and CDR2 is YNNKEL (reference sequence). The ends were cut back, 4 bases at V and 5 bases at J, with 11 bases in the middle. This chain's CDR3 is CASSLKERTEAFF. The CDR3 DNA reads as TGTGCCAGCAGCCTCAAAGAACGGACTGAAGCTTTCTTT.

The chain uses TRBV27 and TRBJ1-1; weak D call: TRBD1 (5 bases). CDR1 and CDR2 from the germline V gene are MNHEY and SMNVEV (reference sequence). The CDR3 sequence is 15 residues long. The V end lost 6 bases, the J end lost 1 base, and 15 bases lay between the germline ends. The CDR3 DNA reads TGTGCCAGCAGCCCCCGACAGTATACGAACACTGAAGCTTTCTTT. It encodes CASSPRQYTNTEAFF.

The V call is TRBV7-9, the J call TRBJ1-2, with D possibly matching TRBD1 (6 bases). V was cut by 5 bases and J by 7 bases, with 14 bases left in between. Germline V gives CDR1 SEHNR, CDR2 FQNEAQ (reference sequence). This CDR3 region has 13 residues. Here the CDR3 reads CASSQEQGFGYTF. CDR3 nucleotide sequence: TGTGCCAGCAGCCAGGAACAGGGTTTTGGCTACACCTTC. The full variable domain, in which reference TRBV7-9 and TRBJ1-2 provide the parts outside the CDR3, is DTGVSQNPRHKITKRGQNVTFRCDPISEHNRLYWYRQTLGQGPEFLTYFQNEAQLEKSRLLSDRFSAERPKGSFSTLEIQRTEQGDSAMYLCASSQEQGFGYTFGSGTRLTVV.

The chain links TRBV4-3 to TRBJ2-1, with D perhaps matching TRBD2 (6 bases). The germline gives CDR1 LGHNA, CDR2 YSLEER. Trimming took off 0 bases at V and 9 bases at J, with 9 bases between the two ends. CDR3 length: 13 residues. This CDR3 is CASSQDQGGEQFF. Written as DNA, the CDR3 is TGCGCCAGCAGCCAAGACCAGGGAGGTGAGCAGTTCTTC.

The chain links TRBV7-9 to TRBJ2-7; tentatively, D is TRBD1 (6 bases). The CDR3 extends over 15 amino acids. V was trimmed by 6 bases and J by 3 bases, leaving 18 bases between them. Germline V lookup: CDR1 SEHNR, CDR2 FQNEAQ (reference sequence). This chain's CDR3 is CASSPTGHLHYEQYF. CDR3 in DNA: TGTGCCAGCAGTCCGACGGGACACTTACACTACGAGCAGTACTTC.

This clone appeared a few times. V is TRBV7-8 and J is TRBJ2-1; D unclear. This CDR3 comprises 15 residues. Germline assignment: CDR1 SGHVS and CDR2 FQNEAQ. The V and J ends lost 0 bases and 3 bases respectively, with 9 bases between them. The CDR3 loop reads CASSLAHSRYNEQFF. CDR3 in DNA: TGTGCCAGCAGCTTAGCGCACTCCCGCTACAATGAGCAGTTCTTC.

As concerns this clone: Other DNA sequences from this sample encode an identical CDR3 as well. CDR3 region: CAWSGLSTGELFF. In DNA form, the CDR3 reads TGTGCCTGGAGTGGTCTGAGCACCGGGGAGCTGTTTTTT. The chain joins TRBV30 to TRBJ2-2; D gene unclear. V was trimmed by 1 base and J by 4 bases, leaving 7 bases between them. Germline V lookup: CDR1 GTSNPN, CDR2 SVGIG (reference sequence). This CDR3 region has 13 residues.

The gene calls are TRBV2 and TRBJ2-1, with TRBD2 matching over 11 bases. CDR1 SNHLY and CDR2 FYNNEI come from the germline V gene. The V gene end was trimmed by 5 bases and the J gene end by 4 bases; junction bases not matched to a gene: 7. The CDR3 is 16 amino acids. In DNA form, the CDR3 reads TGTGCCAGCAGTAATAGCGGGGGGGCTGGATACAATGAGCAGTTCTTC. It is translated as CASSNSGGAGYNEQFF. The whole variable domain, filled in from reference TRBV2 and TRBJ2-1, reads EPEVTQTPSHQVTQMGQEVILRCVPISNHLYFYWYRQILGQKVEFLVSFYNNEISEKSEIFDDQFSVERPDGSNFTLKIRSTKLEDSAMYFCASSNSGGAGYNEQFFGPGTRLTVL.

The genes are TRBV7-2 and TRBJ1-3; maybe TRBD1 (6 bases). The CDR3 totals 16 residues. Germline V gene data show CDR1 as SGHTA and CDR2 as FQGNSA. V lost 1 base, J lost 0 bases, and 10 bases lay in between. The CDR3 reads CASSLVGAASGNTIYF. The CDR3 nucleotides are TGTGCCAGCAGCTTAGTGGGGGCGGCCTCTGGAAACACCATATATTTT.

The rearrangement links TRBV10-1 to TRBJ1-5; D gene uncertain. The CDR3 consists of 13 residues. Germline CDR1 WNHNN, CDR2 SYGVQD (reference sequence). Trimming took off 3 bases at V and 0 bases at J, with 3 bases between the two ends. The CDR3 region is CASSEYSNQPQHF. The CDR3 coding sequence is TGCGCCAGCAGTGAATATAGCAATCAGCCCCAGCATTTT.

The genes are TRBV19 and TRBJ1-5; D is undetermined. CDR3 length equals 14 residues. The germline V gene has CDR1 LNHDA and CDR2 SQIVND (reference sequence). V lost 2 bases and J lost 5, with 10 bases in between. The CDR3 reads CASSIFPGYQPQHF. CDR3 DNA sequence: TGTGCCAGTAGTATATTTCCGGGGTATCAGCCCCAGCATTTT.

The rearrangement joins TRBV19 to TRBJ2-5, with TRBD1 identical over 10 bases. With 7 bases clipped from V and 3 bases from J, the junction kept 11 bases outside the gene matches. Looked up from germline, CDR1 is LNHDA and CDR2 is SQIVND (reference sequence). The length of the CDR3 is 16 residues. As DNA, the CDR3 is TGTGCCAGTACCCCCTCACCCGGACAGGGGGAAGAGACCCAGTACTTC. This sequence encodes CASTPSPGQGEETQYF.

This chain uses TRBV5-6 with TRBJ1-2; a possible D gene is TRBD1 (5 bases). V was cut by 3 bases and J by 8 bases, with 11 bases left in between. The CDR3 totals 12 residues. CDR1 is SGHDT and CDR2 is YYEEEE in the germline V gene. The CDR3 sequence is CASSSQWGGYTF. The CDR3 DNA follows: TGTGCCAGCAGCTCTCAGTGGGGCGGCTACACCTTC. The variable domain in full, with the rest retrieved from reference TRBV5-6 and TRBJ1-2, is DAGVTQSPTHLIKTRGQQVTLRCSPKSGHDTVSWYQQALGQGPQFIFQYYEEEERQRGNFPDRFSGHQFPNYSSELNVNALLLGDSALYLCASSSQWGGYTFGSGTRLTVV.

The rearrangement joins TRBV7-9 to TRBJ2-7; 8 bases map to TRBD1. Germline V gene data show CDR1 as SEHNR and CDR2 as FQNEAQ (reference sequence). This CDR3 has 14 residues. The ends lost 4 bases at V and 7 bases at J; junction bases unmatched: 9. DNA for the CDR3: TGTGCCAGCAGCTCCCGGACAGGACAGGGAGAGCAGTACTTC. This codes for CASSSRTGQGEQYF.

This chain links TRBV4-3 with TRBJ2-5; perhaps TRBD2 as D (6 bases). From germline, CDR1 is LGHNA and CDR2 YSLEER. V lost 1 base and J 8 bases, leaving 23 bases between the germline ends. This CDR3 has 17 residues. The CDR3 protein is CASSQVVGGAPALTQYF. In nucleotides, the CDR3 is TGCGCCAGCAGCCAAGTCGTGGGAGGCGCCCCCGCGTTAACCCAGTACTTC.

The V gene is TRBV11-3, the J gene TRBJ2-1; 9 bases align to TRBD2. The CDR3 totals 19 residues. With V trimmed by 4 bases and J by 3 bases, 16 bases remained unmatched. The germline gives CDR1 SGHNT, CDR2 YENEEA. The CDR3: CASSSPPCGRGAVYNEQFF. The CDR3 DNA reads TGTGCCAGCAGCTCCCCCCCTTGCGGGAGGGGGGCGGTCTACAATGAGCAGTTCTTC.

The DNA for the CDR3 is TGTGCCAGCAGCTTGGGCTTAGCGGGAGTTGAGACCCAGTACTTC. Amino acid sequence: CASSLGLAGVETQYF. This rearrangement joins TRBV5-4 to TRBJ2-5; 9 bases are a match to TRBD2. V lost 0 bases, J lost 5 bases, and 5 bases stayed unmatched. CDR3 length equals 15 residues. Germline V gene data show CDR1 as SGHNT and CDR2 as YYREEE (reference sequence).